Below are 8 T cell receptor beta chains sequenced from a single sample in a study of T cell repertoires in cytomegalovirus infection. TCRdb itself ran the reads through MiXCR, one entry per CDR3 protein. The repertoire has roughly 230,000 distinct CDR3 sequences, about a sixth of them found once; the top ten carry roughly 45%. The sequenced sample was CD8+ T cells from PBMCs. These receptors all stem from a human donor in good health (CMV status not recorded). Some clones in this sample may be carry-over from other donors' samples.

This clonotype has only a few counts. The gene calls are TRBV4-3 and TRBJ1-2; 7 bases align to TRBD1. V was pared by 2 bases and J by 4 bases, with 7 bases of the junction left unmatched. This CDR3 is 15 amino acids long. CDR1 is LGHNA, CDR2 YSLEER, per germline. Here the CDR3 DNA reads TGCGCCAGCAGCCAATTGGTTGGACAGGCCTATGGCTACACCTTC. Translating gives CASSQLVGQAYGYTF.

This clonotype was seen more than once but under ten times. This rearrangement joins TRBV7-2 to TRBJ2-7, with 7 bases identical to TRBD1. CDR1 and CDR2 (germline): SGHTA, FQGNSA. This CDR3 spans 15 amino acids. V shed 5 bases, J shed 4 bases, and the junction held 11 bases outside the gene matches. The CDR3 here is CASSQGGDSQYEQYF. The DNA for the CDR3 is TGTGCCAGCAGCCAAGGGGGCGACTCCCAATACGAGCAGTACTTC.

The chain carries TRBV6-6 and TRBJ2-5; D is uncertain. CDR1 and CDR2 (germline): MNHNY, SVGAGI (reference sequence). The CDR3 totals 12 residues. V was shortened by 9 bases and J by 4 bases, with 12 bases between the two germline ends. The CDR3 DNA sequence: TGTGCCAGGAAGTGGTATCCAGAGACCCAGTACTTC. Its protein is CARKWYPETQYF.

This clonotype came up a few times. The chain combines TRBV6-2 or TRBV6-3 with TRBJ2-7; D might be TRBD1 (6 bases). The CDR3 extends over 15 amino acids. V was pared by 0 bases and J by 6 bases, with 15 bases between. Looked up from germline, CDR1 is MNHEY and CDR2 is SVGEGT. The CDR3 sequence is CASSYSAQGLSEQYF. As DNA, the CDR3 is TGTGCCAGCAGTTACTCGGCACAGGGATTAAGCGAGCAGTACTTC.

The V and J genes are TRBV7-9 and TRBJ2-7; 9 bases are a match to TRBD1. This CDR3 has 15 amino acids. CDR1 SEHNR and CDR2 FQNEAQ come from the germline V gene (reference sequence). J gave up 5 bases and V 7 bases, and 12 bases lay outside the gene matches. The CDR3 is CASTYRDRVIDEQYF. DNA of the CDR3: TGTGCCAGCACGTACCGGGACAGGGTCATCGACGAGCAGTACTTC.

The V call is TRBV20-1, the J call TRBJ2-1, with TRBD2 as a possible D gene (6 bases). The V and J ends lost 4 bases and 8 bases respectively, with 18 bases between them. Germline values: CDR1 DFQATT, CDR2 SNEGSKA (reference sequence). This CDR3 is 14 amino acids long. CDR3 sequence: CSATLASVRDEQFF. CDR3 nucleotide sequence: TGCAGTGCTACACTAGCTTCCGTTCGGGATGAGCAGTTCTTC.

In this sample, this clonotype turned up a few times. The V gene is TRBV4-2, the J gene TRBJ1-2; no definite D call. The CDR3 covers 15 residues. Trimming removed 1 base at V and 1 base at J, with 10 bases between. Germline V CDR1 and CDR2: LGHNA, YNFKEQ. CDR3 amino acids: CASSQGAQNNYGYTF. The CDR3 bases are TGTGCCAGCAGCCAAGGTGCTCAAAATAACTATGGCTACACCTTC.

This clonotype has only a few counts. V and J are TRBV28 and TRBJ1-4, with D maybe TRBD1 (5 bases). The CDR3 totals 20 residues. The germline CDR1 and CDR2 sequences are MDHEN and SYDVKM. V gave up 3 bases and J gave up 1 base, with 24 bases separating them. DNA for the CDR3: TGTGCCAGCAGTTTCCCCTCCGGGACCCTCTTACGAGTAACTAATGAAAAACTGTTTTTT. Protein product: CASSFPSGTLLRVTNEKLFF.